The 5 T cell receptor beta chains presented below share a single source sample, sequenced in a study of blood T cell repertoires in COVID-19. Measured with immunoSEQ multiplex PCR; TCRdb has only the in-frame clones, and not every one. The table has 210,000 or so clones, over 75% seen once. Sequenced sample: peripheral blood. The origin of the receptors is a man aged 50 or older who had recovered from COVID-19.

J is TRBJ2-3 and V is TRBV7-3; D possibly corresponds to TRBD2 (6 bases). The CDR3 loop spans 14 amino acids. The germline V and J ends were trimmed by 1 base and 5 bases, with 10 bases remaining between them. Per germline, CDR1 SGHTA and CDR2 FQGTGA. Written as DNA, the CDR3 is TGTGCCAGCAGCTTAATTCCAGCGGGAGATACGCAGTATTTT. Translation: CASSLIPAGDTQYF.

CDR3 loop: CASSLGAGMGSPLHF. The DNA for the CDR3 is TGTGCCAGCAGCTTAGGGGCAGGGATGGGGTCACCCCTCCACTTT. The gene calls are TRBV7-3 and TRBJ1-6, with a weak D call TRBD1 (5 bases). V was trimmed by 2 bases and J by 10 bases, leaving 15 bases between them. Per germline, CDR1 SGHTA and CDR2 FQGTGA. This CDR3 is built from 15 residues.

The rearrangement uses TRBV27 and TRBJ2-1, with D perhaps matching TRBD1 (7 bases). Germline values: CDR1 MNHEY, CDR2 SMNVEV (reference sequence). The CDR3 spans 16 residues. V shed 0 bases and J shed 4 bases, with 13 bases lying between them. For the CDR3, the DNA is TGTGCCAGCAGTTTATCTTGGACAGGACTATACAATGAGCAGTTCTTC. This codes for CASSLSWTGLYNEQFF.

This chain connects TRBV11-2 to TRBJ2-7; no clear D. Germline V gene sequence: CDR1 SGHAT, CDR2 FQNNGV. The CDR3 loop spans 11 amino acids. Deletions cut 5 bases from V and 7 bases from J, with 9 bases between. The CDR3 DNA sequence: TGTGCCAGCAGCCCAGGTAGGGAGCAGTACTTC. Translated, it gives CASSPGREQYF.

The rearrangement joins TRBV28 to TRBJ2-7; TRBD1 aligns across 9 bases. CDR1 and CDR2 (germline): MDHEN, SYDVKM. The CDR3 spans 16 residues. The trim removed 4 bases at V and 2 bases at J, leaving 9 bases unmatched. The CDR3, as DNA: TGTGCCAGCAGTTCCCTGACAGGGGGATTTCCCTACGAGCAGTACTTC. Translation: CASSSLTGGFPYEQYF.